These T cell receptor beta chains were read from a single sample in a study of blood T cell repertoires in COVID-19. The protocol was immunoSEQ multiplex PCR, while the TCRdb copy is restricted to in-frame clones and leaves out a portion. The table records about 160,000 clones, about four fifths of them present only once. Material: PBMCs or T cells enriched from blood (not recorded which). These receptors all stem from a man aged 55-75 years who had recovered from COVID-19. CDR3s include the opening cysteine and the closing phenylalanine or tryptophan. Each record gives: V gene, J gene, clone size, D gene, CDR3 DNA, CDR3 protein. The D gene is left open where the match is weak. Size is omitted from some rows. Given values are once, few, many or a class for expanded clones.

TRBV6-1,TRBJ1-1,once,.,TGTGCCAGCAGTAGGCAGGGGGCTTTCTTT,CASSRQGAFF
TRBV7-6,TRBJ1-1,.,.,TGTGCCAGCAGCTCTAGGGATACAGGGAGCACTGAAGCTTTCTTT,CASSSRDTGSTEAFF
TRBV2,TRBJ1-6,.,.,TGTGCCAGCAGTTCTACGGACAGTTCCAATTCACCCCTCCACTTT,CASSSTDSSNSPLHF
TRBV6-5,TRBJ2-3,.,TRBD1,TGTGCCAGCAGGGGGACAGGGGTTAGGACAGATACGCAGTATTTT,CASRGTGVRTDTQYF
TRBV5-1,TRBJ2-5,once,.,TGCGCCAGCAGCTCTGACCCGGGACTCCAAGAGACCCAGTACTTC,CASSSDPGLQETQYF
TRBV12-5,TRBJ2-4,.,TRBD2,TGTGCTAGTGGTTTGGGGCCAGCGGGAACTCAAAACATTCAGTACTTC,CASGLGPAGTQNIQYF
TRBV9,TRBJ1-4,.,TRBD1,TGTGCCAGCAGCTTGGGACAGGGGGATGAAAAACTGTTTTTT,CASSLGQGDEKLFF
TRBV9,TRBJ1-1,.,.,TGTGCCAGCAGCCATCGTCGGGAGGGAAGGTACACTGAAGCTTTCTTT,CASSHRREGRYTEAFF
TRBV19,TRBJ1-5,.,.,TGTGCCAGTAGACGAGCAGGGGATCAGCCCCAGCATTTT,CASRRAGDQPQHF
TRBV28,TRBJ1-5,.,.,TGTGCCAGCAATACAAATGAGGACATAACAGAATACAATAGCAATCAGCCCCAGCATTTT,CASNTNEDITEYNSNQPQHF
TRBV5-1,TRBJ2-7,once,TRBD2,TGCGCCAGCGCAGGACTAGCGGGACTCTCCTACGAGCAGTACTTC,CASAGLAGLSYEQYF
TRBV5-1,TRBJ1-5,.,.,TGCGCCAGCAGCTCACTCGAGGGTCAGCCCCAGCATTTT,CASSSLEGQPQHF
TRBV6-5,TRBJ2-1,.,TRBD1,TGTGCCAGCAGGCAGGGGGCGCAGTTCTTC,CASRQGAQFF
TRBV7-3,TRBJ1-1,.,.,TGTGCCAGCAGCTTATCGGTGAACACTGAAGCTTTCTTT,CASSLSVNTEAFF
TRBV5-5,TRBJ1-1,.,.,TGTGCCAGCAGCTTGCTGGACAGCTTGAACACTGAAGCTTTCTTT,CASSLLDSLNTEAFF
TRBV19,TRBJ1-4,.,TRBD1,TGTGCCAGTCACAGGGGCCTCAATGAAAAACTGTTTTTT,CASHRGLNEKLFF
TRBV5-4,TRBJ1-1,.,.,TGTGCCAGCGATAAGGATGGGCTTAACACTGAAGCTTTCTTT,CASDKDGLNTEAFF
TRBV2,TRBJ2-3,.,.,TGTGCCAGCCACAGGGGGGGAGATACGCAGTATTTT,CASHRGGDTQYF
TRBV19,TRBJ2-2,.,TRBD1,TGTGCCAGTAGTCCCCGGGACAGGGGAGAGGTAAACACCGGGGAGCTGTTTTTT,CASSPRDRGEVNTGELFF
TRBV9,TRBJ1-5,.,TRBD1,TGTGCCAGCAGCGTAGTCTTCAGGGGGTCTAATCAGCCCCAGCATTTT,CASSVVFRGSNQPQHF
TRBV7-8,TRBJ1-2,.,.,TGTGCCAGCAGCGCTGAGAGGGCCGTTAACTATGGCTACACCTTC,CASSAERAVNYGYTF
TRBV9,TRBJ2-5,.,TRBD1,TGTGCCAGCAGCGTTCGGGACAGTTACCAAGAGACCCAGTACTTC,CASSVRDSYQETQYF
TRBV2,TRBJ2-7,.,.,TGTGCCAGCAGTGAAGGAGGATGGTACGAGCAGTACTTC,CASSEGGWYEQYF
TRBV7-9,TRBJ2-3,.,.,TGTGCCAGCAGCTTGGCCAGCACAGATACGCAGTATTTT,CASSLASTDTQYF
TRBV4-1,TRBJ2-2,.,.,TGCGCCAGCAGCCAAACTCAGGGAAATTTGAACACCGGGGAGCTGTTTTTT,CASSQTQGNLNTGELFF
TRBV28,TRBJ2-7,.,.,TGTGCCAGCGGCTCCATTGAGCAGTACTTC,CASGSIEQYF
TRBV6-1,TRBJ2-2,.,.,TGTGCCAGCAGTGAACTCAACACCGGGGAGCTGTTTTTT,CASSELNTGELFF
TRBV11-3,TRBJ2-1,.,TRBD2,TGTGCCAGCAGCTCCGGGACTAGCGGGAGGGCGTCCAATGAGCAGTTCTTC,CASSSGTSGRASNEQFF
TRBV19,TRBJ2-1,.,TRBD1,TGTGCCAGTAGAATGGTCTGGCAGGGGGCTTATGAGCAGTTCTTC,CASRMVWQGAYEQFF
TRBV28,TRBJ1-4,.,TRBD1,TGTGCCAGCAGTTTCGTAGGACAGGGGGGGGAAAAACTGTTTTTT,CASSFVGQGGEKLFF
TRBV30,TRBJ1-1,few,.,TGTGCCTGGAAGGGGCTGACTGAAGCTTTCTTT,CAWKGLTEAFF
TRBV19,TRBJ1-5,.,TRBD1,TGTGCCAGTAGTGGCCGGACAGGGTTTAGCAATCAGCCCCAGCATTTT,CASSGRTGFSNQPQHF
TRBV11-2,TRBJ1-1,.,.,TGTGCCAGCGCCCCGGGGGAGAACACTGAAGCTTTCTTT,CASAPGENTEAFF
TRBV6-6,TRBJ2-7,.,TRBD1,TGTGCCAGCAGTTCCCGGACAGGGGGCGACGAGCAGTACTTC,CASSSRTGGDEQYF
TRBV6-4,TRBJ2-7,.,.,TGTGCCAGCAAGAAAGACAGTCGCTCCTACGAGCAGTACTTC,CASKKDSRSYEQYF
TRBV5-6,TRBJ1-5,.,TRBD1,TGTGCCAGCAGTTCTAACAGGGGCCCCTTCAATCAGCCCCAGCATTTT,CASSSNRGPFNQPQHF
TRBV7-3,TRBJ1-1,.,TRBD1,TGTGCCAGCAGCGAGGTCCCCAGGGGGGAAGCTTTCTTT,CASSEVPRGEAFF
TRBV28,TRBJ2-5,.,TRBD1,TGTGCCAGCTCTCTGGACAGGGGGTACCAAGAGACCCAGTACTTC,CASSLDRGYQETQYF
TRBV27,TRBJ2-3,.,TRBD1,TGTGCCAGCAGTTTAAGGGGAGGACAGGGGGCTAGGAGTAGGACAGATACGCAGTATTTT,CASSLRGGQGARSRTDTQYF
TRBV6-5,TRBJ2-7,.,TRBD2,TGTGCCAGCAGTTACTCGAAGGCTAGCGGGGACTACGAGCAGTACTTC,CASSYSKASGDYEQYF
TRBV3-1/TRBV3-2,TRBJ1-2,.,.,TGTGCCAGCAGCCAAGTTGCGAAAACAGGGCGCTATGGCTACACCTTC,CASSQVAKTGRYGYTF
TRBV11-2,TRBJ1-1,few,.,TGTGCCAGCAGCTTAGTGGGAGGGGACACTGAAGCTTTCTTT,CASSLVGGDTEAFF
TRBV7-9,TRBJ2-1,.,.,TGTGCCAGCAGGCCATCTAGCAGCTTATACAATGAGCAGTTCTTC,CASRPSSSLYNEQFF
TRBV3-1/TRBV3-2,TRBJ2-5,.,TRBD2,TGTGCCAGCAGCCAAGCTAGCGGGGAGGGATGGACCCAGTACTTC,CASSQASGEGWTQYF
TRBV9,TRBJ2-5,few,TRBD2,TGTGCCAGCACCCGCACTAGCGGGATCGAGACCCAGTACTTC,CASTRTSGIETQYF
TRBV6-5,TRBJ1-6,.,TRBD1,TGTGCCAGCGGGAAACAGGGGGCGCTTAATTCACCCCTCCACTTT,CASGKQGALNSPLHF
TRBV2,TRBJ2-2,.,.,TGTGCCAGCAGTGTGAAGCGGACGAACACCGGGGAGCTGTTTTTT,CASSVKRTNTGELFF
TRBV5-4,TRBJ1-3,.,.,TGTGCCAGCAGCGGCAGGGATGGAAACACCATATATTTT,CASSGRDGNTIYF
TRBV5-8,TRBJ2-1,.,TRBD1,TGTGCCAGCAGCTTCGGACAGGGGAGTAATGAGCAGTTCTTC,CASSFGQGSNEQFF
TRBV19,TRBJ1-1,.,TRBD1,TGTGCCAGCAGGACAGGGGTCCTGATGAACACTGAAGCTTTCTTT,CASRTGVLMNTEAFF
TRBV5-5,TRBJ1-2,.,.,TGTGCCAGCAGCTTGGCGGGGGGCAATGGCTACACCTTC,CASSLAGGNGYTF
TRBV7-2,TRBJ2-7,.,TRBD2,TGTGCCAGCAGCTCCTCCGCTAGCGGTACCTACGAGCAGTACTTC,CASSSSASGTYEQYF
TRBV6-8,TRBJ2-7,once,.,TGTGCCAGCAGTTACTCGAGGGAGTTACCCTACGAGCAGTACTTC,CASSYSRELPYEQYF
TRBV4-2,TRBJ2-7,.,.,TGTGCCAGCAGAGAAGAGGGGGTGGGGGCCTACGAGCAGTACTTC,CASREEGVGAYEQYF
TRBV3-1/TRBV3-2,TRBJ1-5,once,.,TGTGCCAGCAGCCAAAGCAGAAGGGGTCAGCCCCAGCATTTT,CASSQSRRGQPQHF
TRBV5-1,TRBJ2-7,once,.,TGCGCCAGCAGCTTGCGAAGGGGGGGCGAGGAGCAGTACTTC,CASSLRRGGEEQYF
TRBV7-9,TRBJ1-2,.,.,TGTGCCAGCCGAAGGGCAGGGGATAATGGCTACACCTTC,CASRRAGDNGYTF
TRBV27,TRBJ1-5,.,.,TGTGCCAGCAGTTTGACAGGAGCCTCAATGCCCCAGCATTTT,CASSLTGASMPQHF
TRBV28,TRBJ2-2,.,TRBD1,TGTGCCAGCAGTTCCTGGGACAGGAACACCGGGGAGCTGTTTTTT,CASSSWDRNTGELFF
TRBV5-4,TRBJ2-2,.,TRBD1,TGTGCCAGCAGCCTGGACAGGGTACTTATTGGGGAGCTGTTTTTT,CASSLDRVLIGELFF